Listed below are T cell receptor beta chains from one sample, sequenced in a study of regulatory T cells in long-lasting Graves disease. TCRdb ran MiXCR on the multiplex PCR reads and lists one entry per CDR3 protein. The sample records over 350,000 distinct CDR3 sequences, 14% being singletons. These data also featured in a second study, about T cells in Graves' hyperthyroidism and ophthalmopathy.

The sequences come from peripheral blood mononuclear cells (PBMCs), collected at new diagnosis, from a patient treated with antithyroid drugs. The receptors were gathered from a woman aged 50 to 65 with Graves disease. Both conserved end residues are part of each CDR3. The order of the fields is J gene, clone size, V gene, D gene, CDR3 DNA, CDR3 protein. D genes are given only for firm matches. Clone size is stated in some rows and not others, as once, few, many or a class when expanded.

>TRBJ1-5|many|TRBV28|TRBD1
TGTGCCAGCATCCCCGAATTGGACAGGGACTATCAGCCCCAGCATTTT
CASIPELDRDYQPQHF
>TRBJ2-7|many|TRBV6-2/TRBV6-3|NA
TGTGCCAGCAGTTCCCCTTTCCACGAGCAGTACTTC
CASSSPFHEQYF
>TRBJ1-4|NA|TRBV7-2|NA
TGTGCCAGCAGCCCGGGGGTCGGGGGGCCTAATGAAAAACTGTGTTTT
CASSPGVGGPNEKLCF
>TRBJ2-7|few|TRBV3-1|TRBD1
TGTGCCAGCAGCCAAGGACCGGGACAGGGTTACGAGCAGTACTTC
CASSQGPGQGYEQYF
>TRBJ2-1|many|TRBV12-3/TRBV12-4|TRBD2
TGTGCCAGCAGGACGACTAGCGGGAGTTCCTACAATGAGCAGTTCTTC
CASRTTSGSSYNEQFF
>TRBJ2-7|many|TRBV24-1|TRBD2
TGTGCCACCAGTGACCCAAATAGCGGGAGCTACGAGCAGTACTTC
CATSDPNSGSYEQYF
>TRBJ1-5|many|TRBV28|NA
TGTGCCAGCAGTTTGGGCCAGGGCCGGGGCAATCAGCCCCAGCATTTT
CASSLGQGRGNQPQHF
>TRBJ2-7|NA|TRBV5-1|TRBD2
TGCGCCAGCAGCACCGGGACTAGCGGGTTGATATACGAGCAGTACTTC
CASSTGTSGLIYEQYF
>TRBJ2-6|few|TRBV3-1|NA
TGTGCCAGCAGCCCAAACAGGGCTGGGGCCAACGTCCTGACTTTC
CASSPNRAGANVLTF
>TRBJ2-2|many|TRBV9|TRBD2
TGTGCCAGCAGCGTTTCCGGGAGGGCACTCACCGGGGAGCTGTTTTTT
CASSVSGRALTGELFF
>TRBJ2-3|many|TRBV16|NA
TGTGCCAGCAGCCAATCTCGGCTAGCCCTCACAGATACGCAGTATTTT
CASSQSRLALTDTQYF
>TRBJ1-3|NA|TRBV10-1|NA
TGCGCCAGCAGTGGACAGATCGGCTCTGGAAACACCATATATTTT
CASSGQIGSGNTIYF
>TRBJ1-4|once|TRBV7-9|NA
TGTGCCAGCGAAGAACAGGGAACTAATGAAAAACTGTTTTTT
CASEEQGTNEKLFF
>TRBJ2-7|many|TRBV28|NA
TGTGCCAGCACCGGGCCCGGGACACCCTACGAGCAGTACTTC
CASTGPGTPYEQYF
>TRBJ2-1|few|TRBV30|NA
TGTGCCTGGAGTGGACTTAGCTCCTACAATGAGCAGTTCTTC
CAWSGLSSYNEQFF
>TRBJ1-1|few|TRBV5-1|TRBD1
TGCGCCAGCAGCAACTACAGGGGAAGCACTGAAGCTTTCTTT
CASSNYRGSTEAFF
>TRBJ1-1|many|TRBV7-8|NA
TGTGCCAGCAGCCTCGGCCGGCTCTTTCAGGGTGACACTGAAGCTTTCTTT
CASSLGRLFQGDTEAFF
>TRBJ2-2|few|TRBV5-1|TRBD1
TGCGCCAGCAGCTTTGGACAGGGGTCTGTCGGGGAGCTGTTTTTT
CASSFGQGSVGELFF
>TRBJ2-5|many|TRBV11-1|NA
TGTGCCAGCACCACCTGGGGTAGCAGGGAGACCCAGTACTTC
CASTTWGSRETQYF
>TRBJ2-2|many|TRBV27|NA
TGTGCCAGCAGTTTATACCTCCAGGGTAACGGGGAGCTGTTTTTT
CASSLYLQGNGELFF
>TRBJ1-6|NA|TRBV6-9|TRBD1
TGTGCCAGCAGTTACTCCGGGACAGGGGAATCACCCCTCCACTTT
CASSYSGTGESPLHF
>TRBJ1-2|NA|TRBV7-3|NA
TGTGCCAGCAGCTTAGGGGTAGAGGGCTATGGCTACACCTTC
CASSLGVEGYGYTF
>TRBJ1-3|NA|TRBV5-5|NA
TGTGCCAGCACCCCCTCGAGTGTCTCTGGAAACACCATATATTTT
CASTPSSVSGNTIYF
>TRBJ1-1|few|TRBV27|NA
TGTGCCAGCAGCGACGGCATGGCGGGGAGTCGGAACACTGAAGCTTTCTTT
CASSDGMAGSRNTEAFF
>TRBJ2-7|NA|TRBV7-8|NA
TGTGCCAGCAGCTTAGTAGGGGGGACCGCCTACGAGCAGTACTTC
CASSLVGGTAYEQYF
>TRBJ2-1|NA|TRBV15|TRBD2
TGTGCCACCAGCAGGGGACTAGCGGGAGAACGCTCCTACAATGAGCAGTTCTTC
CATSRGLAGERSYNEQFF
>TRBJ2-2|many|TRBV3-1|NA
TGTGCCAGCAGCCAGGATAGGAAGCTGTTTTTT
CASSQDRKLFF
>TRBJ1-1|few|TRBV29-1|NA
TGCAGCGTTGGAAGGGTGGGGAGGAAGAACACTGAAGCTTTCTTT
CSVGRVGRKNTEAFF
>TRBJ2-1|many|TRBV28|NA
TGTGCCAGCAGTTATCCCGGGACAGGCGCCGGGACTAGTGACCACAATGAGCAGTTCTTC
CASSYPGTGAGTSDHNEQFF
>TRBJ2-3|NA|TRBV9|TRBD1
TGTGCCAGCACCGTTGGTGGACAGGGCACAGATACGCAGTATTTT
CASTVGGQGTDTQYF
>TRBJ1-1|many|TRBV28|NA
TGTGCCAGCAGACCTCCGGGAATGAACACTGAAGCTTTCTTT
CASRPPGMNTEAFF
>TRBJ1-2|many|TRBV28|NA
TGTGCCAGCAGTCGACCCCCTCAAGGTTTTTTCGGCGGCTACACCTTC
CASSRPPQGFFGGYTF
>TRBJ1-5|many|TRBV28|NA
TGTGCCGCGGGGGGCAATCAGCCCCAGCATTTT
CAAGGNQPQHF
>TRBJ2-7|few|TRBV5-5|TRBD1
TGTGCCAGCAGGGGGACGGGACAGCACACGGGCCACTACTACGAGCAGTACTTC
CASRGTGQHTGHYYEQYF